This TCR beta chain was captured by sequencing in a study of molecular identifiers for immune sequencing clone quantification. Study-level information: Replicates split RNA from approximately 22,000 or 94,000 naive CD8 cells five ways, and the researchers sequenced four portions. Points from the study as a whole: Effector cells kept over 97% of their molecules in clones above 20 RNA copies, while naive cells kept under 1% there. Among 850,000 to 1,000,000 naive cells, spiked Jurkat TCR RNA from a single cell was reportedly detectable.

CD8+CD4-CCR7+CD45RA+ cells were sorted as naive CD8 T cells. There are 14 residues in the CDR3. The V end lost 1 base, the J end lost 4 bases, and 9 bases lay between the germline ends. The germline V gene encodes CDR1 MDHEN and CDR2 SYDVKM. TCRdb ran MiXCR on the PCR reads and lists one entry per CDR3 protein. The table has 600,000 to 650,000 distinct CDR3 sequences, approximately 20% seen once. This clonotype has a count of ten or more. The antigen is not known. The chain has TRBV28 and TRBJ2-3; TRBD1 might be the D (5 bases). The source is a human donor in good health. Some libraries in this study had Jurkat cell RNA spiked in. Sequences were obtained from naive CD8+ T cells from blood, with Jurkat cell RNA spiked in. Regarding subset: FACS-sorted CD8+CD4-CCR7+CD45RA+ naive T cells. CDR3 in amino acids: CASSLSSGSDTQYF. The CDR3 DNA sequence: TGTGCCAGCAGTTTATCCTCAGGGTCAGATACGCAGTATTTT.